A selection of T cell receptor beta chains follows, all from one sample in a study of graft-versus-host responses after intestinal transplantation. This table comes from immunoSEQ multiplex PCR, and its TCRdb copy is limited to in-frame clones, with some not included. The sample holds approximately 63,000 clones, 89% seen once. The sample was ileum tissue, taken approximately 370 days after transplant. These receptors all stem from a human patient who received an intestinal transplant, so some T cells may come from the graft donor. Each CDR3 is given with its conserved first and last residue. Each record gives: V gene, D gene, clone size, J gene, CDR3 protein, CDR3 DNA. A D gene is named only where the DNA matches it firmly. The size field is filled for only some rows; it gives once, few, many or a size class.

v_gene: TRBV6-5; d_gene: NA; abundance: NA; j_gene: TRBJ1-2; CDR3aa: CASSYFDGYGYTF; CDR3nt: TGTGCCAGCAGTTATTTCGACGGCTATGGCTACACCTTC
v_gene: TRBV19; d_gene: NA; abundance: NA; j_gene: TRBJ1-6; CDR3aa: CASSPSPRISSYNSPLHF; CDR3nt: TGTGCCAGTAGTCCCTCCCCCAGGATAAGCTCCTATAATTCACCCCTCCACTTT
v_gene: TRBV6-1; d_gene: NA; abundance: NA; j_gene: TRBJ2-1; CDR3aa: CASDQGTEYYNEQFF; CDR3nt: TGTGCCAGCGATCAAGGGACCGAGTACTACAATGAGCAGTTCTTC
v_gene: TRBV6-5; d_gene: TRBD1; abundance: NA; j_gene: TRBJ2-7; CDR3aa: CASRQLLDRDEQYF; CDR3nt: TGTGCCAGCAGGCAACTTTTGGACAGGGACGAGCAGTACTTC
v_gene: TRBV28; d_gene: NA; abundance: NA; j_gene: TRBJ2-5; CDR3aa: CASQPGITSETQYF; CDR3nt: TGTGCCAGCCAGCCGGGGATCACCTCGGAGACCCAGTACTTC
v_gene: TRBV5-6; d_gene: NA; abundance: NA; j_gene: TRBJ2-7; CDR3aa: CASKLRATYAYEQYF; CDR3nt: TGTGCCAGCAAGCTCAGGGCTACCTATGCCTACGAGCAGTACTTC
v_gene: TRBV2; d_gene: TRBD1; abundance: NA; j_gene: TRBJ2-1; CDR3aa: CASSELQGAYNEQFF; CDR3nt: TGTGCCAGCAGTGAATTACAGGGGGCCTACAATGAGCAGTTCTTC
v_gene: TRBV4-1; d_gene: TRBD2; abundance: NA; j_gene: TRBJ2-7; CDR3aa: CASSRIVTSSSYEQYF; CDR3nt: TGCGCCAGCAGCCGAATCGTGACTAGCTCCTCCTACGAGCAGTACTTC
v_gene: TRBV7-2; d_gene: TRBD1; abundance: NA; j_gene: TRBJ1-1; CDR3aa: CASSVGTGNTEAFF; CDR3nt: TGTGCCAGCAGTGTCGGGACAGGGAATACTGAAGCTTTCTTT
v_gene: TRBV6-1; d_gene: TRBD1; abundance: NA; j_gene: TRBJ1-6; CDR3aa: CASEAGQSPLHF; CDR3nt: TGTGCCAGCGAAGCGGGACAGTCACCCCTCCACTTT
v_gene: TRBV9; d_gene: NA; abundance: NA; j_gene: TRBJ2-5; CDR3aa: CASSVGLVETQYF; CDR3nt: TGTGCCAGCAGCGTAGGGTTAGTGGAGACCCAGTACTTC
v_gene: TRBV5-1; d_gene: NA; abundance: NA; j_gene: TRBJ2-7; CDR3aa: CASSPLGDSNYEQYF; CDR3nt: TGCGCCAGCAGCCCGCTCGGGGACTCAAACTACGAGCAGTACTTC
v_gene: TRBV6-5; d_gene: NA; abundance: NA; j_gene: TRBJ1-6; CDR3aa: CASSYGFAGIGTLHF; CDR3nt: TGTGCCAGCAGTTACGGCTTCGCGGGGATTGGAACCCTCCACTTT
v_gene: TRBV5-1; d_gene: TRBD1; abundance: few; j_gene: TRBJ2-7; CDR3aa: CASSSGQGYYEQYF; CDR3nt: TGCGCCAGCAGCTCGGGACAGGGATACTACGAGCAGTACTTC
v_gene: TRBV4-1; d_gene: TRBD1; abundance: NA; j_gene: TRBJ2-4; CDR3aa: CASSQNLGQGNIQYF; CDR3nt: TGCGCCAGCAGCCAAAACTTGGGACAGGGAAACATTCAGTACTTC
v_gene: TRBV6-6; d_gene: TRBD1; abundance: once; j_gene: TRBJ1-5; CDR3aa: CASSRGDRANQPQHF; CDR3nt: TGTGCCAGCAGTAGGGGGGACAGGGCTAACCAGCCCCAGCATTTT
v_gene: TRBV7-2; d_gene: TRBD2; abundance: once; j_gene: TRBJ2-3; CDR3aa: CASSRKTSGIPDTQYF; CDR3nt: TGTGCCAGCAGCCGTAAGACTAGCGGGATCCCAGATACGCAGTATTTT
v_gene: TRBV13; d_gene: NA; abundance: once; j_gene: TRBJ2-7; CDR3aa: CASSLDIAYEQYF; CDR3nt: TGTGCCAGCAGCTTAGATATAGCCTACGAGCAGTACTTC
v_gene: TRBV6-1; d_gene: NA; abundance: NA; j_gene: TRBJ2-5; CDR3aa: CASSWRTVNEQYF; CDR3nt: TGTGCCAGCAGTTGGCGGACGGTGAATGAGCAGTACTTC
v_gene: TRBV2; d_gene: NA; abundance: NA; j_gene: TRBJ2-3; CDR3aa: CASSGGGVTDTQYF; CDR3nt: TGTGCCAGCAGTGGTGGGGGCGTCACAGATACGCAGTATTTT
v_gene: TRBV5-1; d_gene: NA; abundance: NA; j_gene: TRBJ1-3; CDR3aa: CASSLSPGLSSGNTIYF; CDR3nt: TGCGCCAGCAGCTTGTCCCCTGGACTGAGCTCTGGAAACACCATATATTTT
v_gene: TRBV11-3; d_gene: TRBD2; abundance: NA; j_gene: TRBJ2-1; CDR3aa: CASSSASGGNNEQFF; CDR3nt: TGTGCCAGCAGCTCAGCTAGCGGGGGTAACAATGAGCAGTTCTTC
v_gene: TRBV5-1; d_gene: TRBD1; abundance: NA; j_gene: TRBJ1-2; CDR3aa: CASSLAGGYGYTF; CDR3nt: TGCGCCAGCAGCTTGGCAGGGGGCTATGGCTACACCTTC
v_gene: TRBV28; d_gene: NA; abundance: NA; j_gene: TRBJ2-2; CDR3aa: CASAWRTGELFF; CDR3nt: TGTGCCAGCGCTTGGAGGACCGGGGAGCTGTTTTTT
v_gene: TRBV6-6; d_gene: TRBD1; abundance: once; j_gene: TRBJ1-2; CDR3aa: CASSYGGGTGIPTF; CDR3nt: TGTGCCAGCAGTTACGGGGGCGGGACAGGGATTCCAACCTTC
v_gene: TRBV19; d_gene: NA; abundance: NA; j_gene: TRBJ1-4; CDR3aa: CASRDLTNEKLFF; CDR3nt: TGTGCCAGTAGGGACCTAACTAATGAAAAACTGTTTTTT
v_gene: TRBV9; d_gene: NA; abundance: NA; j_gene: TRBJ2-7; CDR3aa: CASSVAGSEQYF; CDR3nt: TGTGCCAGCAGCGTAGCCGGGAGCGAGCAGTACTTC
v_gene: TRBV4-2; d_gene: TRBD2; abundance: NA; j_gene: TRBJ2-1; CDR3aa: CASSQGLAINEQFF; CDR3nt: TGTGCCAGCAGCCAAGGACTAGCTATAAATGAGCAGTTCTTC
v_gene: TRBV9; d_gene: NA; abundance: NA; j_gene: TRBJ2-7; CDR3aa: CASSVGADSTYEQYF; CDR3nt: TGTGCCAGCAGCGTAGGGGCGGACAGTACCTACGAGCAGTACTTC
v_gene: TRBV7-9; d_gene: NA; abundance: few; j_gene: TRBJ2-7; CDR3aa: CASSSLIRGDSYEQYF; CDR3nt: TGTGCCAGCAGCTCCTTGATTCGGGGGGACAGCTACGAGCAGTACTTC
v_gene: TRBV28; d_gene: NA; abundance: NA; j_gene: TRBJ1-5; CDR3aa: CASRQGGQPQHF; CDR3nt: TGTGCCAGCAGACAGGGAGGGCAGCCCCAGCATTTT
v_gene: TRBV5-4; d_gene: TRBD1; abundance: NA; j_gene: TRBJ1-1; CDR3aa: CASSWGQGAYEAFF; CDR3nt: TGTGCCAGCAGCTGGGGACAGGGGGCATATGAAGCTTTCTTT
v_gene: TRBV15; d_gene: NA; abundance: NA; j_gene: TRBJ2-7; CDR3aa: CATSRNREGTYEQYF; CDR3nt: TGTGCCACCAGCAGGAACAGGGAGGGAACCTACGAGCAGTACTTC
v_gene: TRBV4-1; d_gene: NA; abundance: NA; j_gene: TRBJ2-1; CDR3aa: CASLPAGQAISYNEQFF; CDR3nt: TGCGCCAGCCTTCCGGCAGGGCAGGCTATATCCTACAATGAGCAGTTCTTC
v_gene: TRBV6-6; d_gene: TRBD1; abundance: NA; j_gene: TRBJ1-1; CDR3aa: CASTPGQGPYTEAFF; CDR3nt: TGTGCCAGCACCCCGGGACAGGGACCGTACACTGAAGCTTTCTTT